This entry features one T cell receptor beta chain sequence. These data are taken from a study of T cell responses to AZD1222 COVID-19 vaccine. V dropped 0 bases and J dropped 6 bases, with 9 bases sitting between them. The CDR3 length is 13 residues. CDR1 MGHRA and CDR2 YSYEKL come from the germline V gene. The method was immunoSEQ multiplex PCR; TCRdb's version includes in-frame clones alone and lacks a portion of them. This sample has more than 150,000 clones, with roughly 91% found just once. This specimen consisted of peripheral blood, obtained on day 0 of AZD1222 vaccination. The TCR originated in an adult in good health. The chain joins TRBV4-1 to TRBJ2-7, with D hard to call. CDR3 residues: CASSQENPREQYF. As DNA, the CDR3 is TGCGCCAGCAGCCAAGAGAATCCCCGCGAGCAGTACTTC.